The rows below give T cell receptor beta chains drawn from one sample of a study of control samples from healthy donors and cancer patients. The assay was immunoSEQ multiplex PCR, and TCRdb's table has in-frame clones only and misses some. Of about 160,000 clones detected, around 94% appear once; the ten largest clones hold about 15%. What was sequenced was PBMCs. These receptors were obtained from a man between 60 and 75 years old with colorectal cancer. Each CDR3 is given with its conserved first and last residue. Fields, in order: V gene, J gene, CDR3 protein.

>TRBV4-1|TRBJ2-3
CASSQVDRDTDTQYF
>TRBV18|TRBJ2-6
CASSPPLGSGANVLTF
>TRBV3-1/TRBV3-2|TRBJ2-1
CASGPGQGYNEQFF
>TRBV18|TRBJ1-2
CASSPGGSGALGYTF
>TRBV4-3|TRBJ2-1
CASSRTGLGNEQFF
>TRBV27|TRBJ1-6
CASSLGWRGADSPLHF
>TRBV27|TRBJ1-1
CASSPSGTLNTEAFF
>TRBV18|TRBJ1-5
CASSPTGPSNQPQHF
>TRBV20-1|TRBJ1-4
CSASWSLGVVREKLFF
>TRBV11-2|TRBJ2-5
CASSLGGTDEETQYF
>TRBV6-5|TRBJ2-7
CASTPSGASSYEQYF
>TRBV6-4|TRBJ1-6
CASRDTSYNSPLHF
>TRBV2|TRBJ2-3
CAGHRDRPTDTQYF
>TRBV29-1|TRBJ1-5
CSVEVGGGGQPQHF
>TRBV19|TRBJ1-4
CASTLDREGNEKLFF
>TRBV9|TRBJ2-3
CASSVGIGSSTDTQYF
>TRBV6-5|TRBJ1-6
CASKSGGPSGSPLHF
>TRBV19|TRBJ1-1
CASSIIRDRENTEAFF
>TRBV4-1|TRBJ1-5
CASSFSRGGNQPQHF
>TRBV6-6|TRBJ1-4
CASSYSMAEGGEKLFF
>TRBV7-9|TRBJ2-3
CASSRGDSATDTQYF
>TRBV2|TRBJ2-6
CASHRDRVGGANVLTF
>TRBV2|TRBJ1-6
CASSEPPAGPGQAGGDSPLHF
>TRBV7-2|TRBJ1-2
CASSLGQGLNYGYTF
>TRBV29-1|TRBJ2-3
CSGAGGRGIDTQYF
>TRBV11-2|TRBJ1-6
CASSFMGQLNSPLHF
>TRBV5-1|TRBJ2-7
CASSTTGGEQYF
>TRBV5-1|TRBJ1-4
CASSTQGASDEKLFF
>TRBV6-5|TRBJ2-7
CASSYSIADGYEQYF
>TRBV28|TRBJ1-2
CASSLSAGQINYGYTF
>TRBV7-9|TRBJ2-5
CATAGGGETQYF
>TRBV6-5|TRBJ1-5
CASSYTGVNQPQHF
>TRBV5-6|TRBJ1-6
CASSQEGGNSPLHF
>TRBV27|TRBJ1-6
CASSLTGDSPLHF
>TRBV25-1|TRBJ1-2
CASSAENRDRGDPGYTF
>TRBV5-1|TRBJ2-2
CASSGTSGRTGELFF
>TRBV5-1|TRBJ2-5
CASSLWGGGAETQYF
>TRBV11-2|TRBJ1-2
CASSLGPSRTGYTF
>TRBV3-1/TRBV3-2|TRBJ1-6
CASSQSGGESPLHF
>TRBV19|TRBJ1-4
CASTWTLTNEKLFF
>TRBV6-6|TRBJ2-3
CASSWTAPTDTQYF
>TRBV7-9|TRBJ1-1
CASSLILGQGLAFF
>TRBV6-2/TRBV6-3|TRBJ1-1
CASSYSTILNTEAFF
>TRBV3-1/TRBV3-2|TRBJ2-1
CASSQRAGGTEQFF
>TRBV9|TRBJ2-7
CASSVSSGGAEQYF
>TRBV5-1|TRBJ1-1
CASSLEGTVNTEAFF
>TRBV6-2/TRBV6-3|TRBJ1-6
CASSYSILGPQSSYNSPLHF
>TRBV6-5|TRBJ2-7
CASRGLVGLYEQYF
>TRBV9|TRBJ1-3
CASSVDWGDGNTIYF
>TRBV30|TRBJ2-3
CASTSTDTQYF
>TRBV27|TRBJ2-7
CASSLAGGFYEQYF
>TRBV28|TRBJ1-1
CASSYSRTEAFF
>TRBV5-1|TRBJ2-7
CASSLVPEYEQYF
>TRBV6-1|TRBJ1-1
CASSEPKGVEIGRTEAFF
>TRBV25-1|TRBJ1-6
CASSVTGNSPLHF